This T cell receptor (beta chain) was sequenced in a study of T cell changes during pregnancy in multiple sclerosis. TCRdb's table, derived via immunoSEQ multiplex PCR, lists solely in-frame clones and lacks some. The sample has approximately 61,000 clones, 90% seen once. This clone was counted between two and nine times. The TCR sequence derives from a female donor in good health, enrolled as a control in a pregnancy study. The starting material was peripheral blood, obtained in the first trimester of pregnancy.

This CDR3 reads CASSLVAGGTETQYF. DNA for the CDR3: TGTGCCAGCAGCTTAGTAGCGGGGGGGACGGAGACCCAGTACTTC. This chain uses TRBV11-2 with TRBJ2-5; 11 nucleotides match TRBD2. The CDR3 is 15 amino acids. Germline CDR1 and CDR2: SGHAT and FQNNGV. V was pared by 1 base and J by 5 bases, with 3 bases of the junction left unmatched.